These 15 T cell receptor beta chains were all obtained from the same sample, sequenced in a study of PD-1 blockade in classical Hodgkin lymphoma. Repertoires were generated with immunoSEQ multiplex PCR, while TCRdb's copy carries only in-frame clones and drops some. The profile shows tens of thousands of clones, 80% to 85% of them singletons. With no exception, relapse followed autologous stem cell transplantation in all patients, and brentuximab vedotin exposure varied. Magnetic depletion of unwanted cells isolated CD4+ T cells from thawed PBMCs. The sequencing here drew on CD4+ T cells from blood, taken at baseline. All receptors come from a human donor with classical Hodgkin lymphoma.

This clone showed up just once. The chain recombines TRBV4-3 with TRBJ2-7; no clear D. The CDR3 consists of 13 residues. CDR1 and CDR2 (germline): LGHNA, YSLEER. The germline V and J ends were trimmed by 3 bases and 3 bases, with 9 bases remaining between them. CDR3 loop: CASSQAIGYEQYF. In DNA, the CDR3 is TGCGCCAGCAGCCAGGCAATCGGCTACGAGCAGTACTTC.

The CDR3 is CASSFDSAGANVLTF. CDR3 in DNA: TGTGCCAGTAGTTTCGACAGTGCTGGGGCCAACGTCCTGACTTTC. This chain links TRBV19 with TRBJ2-6; maybe TRBD1 (5 bases). V lost 5 bases and J 2 bases, leaving 10 bases between the germline ends. Per the germline V gene, CDR1 is LNHDA and CDR2 is SQIVND (reference sequence). CDR3 length: 15 residues.

This chain links TRBV7-9 with TRBJ2-7; D possibly corresponds to TRBD2 (6 bases). Between the trimmed V and J ends, which lost 1 base and 6 bases, there was a span of 22 bases. Germline CDR1 and CDR2: SEHNR and FQNEAQ (reference sequence). The CDR3 length is 17 residues. CDR3 sequence: CASSLEVAAGPGGEQYF. The CDR3 DNA follows: TGTGCCAGCAGCTTAGAAGTCGCGGCAGGCCCCGGGGGCGAGCAGTACTTC.

This clone was detected once. This chain links TRBV6-5 with TRBJ1-1; D is perhaps TRBD1 (6 bases). This CDR3 is built from 15 residues. Germline V gene data show CDR1 as MNHEY and CDR2 as SVGAGI. V shed 2 bases and J shed 0 bases, with 10 bases lying between them. In DNA form, the CDR3 reads TGTGCCAGCAGTTACGGGGGCGCGGTGAACACTGAAGCTTTCTTT. Protein: CASSYGGAVNTEAFF.

The chain combines TRBV5-1 with TRBJ2-7; D is ambiguous. The CDR3 loop spans 17 amino acids. The V gene's germline CDR1 is SGHRS and CDR2 YFSETQ. The V and J ends lost 5 bases and 0 bases respectively, with 21 bases between them. Written as DNA, the CDR3 is TGCGCCAGCAGTAATGGGAAAGGCGGACCACACTCCTACGAGCAGTACTTC. Translation gives CASSNGKGGPHSYEQYF.

In this sample, this clone turned up a few times. The V and J genes are TRBV5-1 and TRBJ1-2; D gene unclear. The CDR3 is made up of 14 amino acids. Trimming stripped 4 bases from V and 2 bases from J, with 12 bases between. CDR1 is SGHRS, CDR2 YFSETQ, per germline. The CDR3 bases are TGCGCCAGCAGCCCCGCGGGAGTCAACTATGGCTACACCTTC. Its protein is CASSPAGVNYGYTF.

This clone was detected only once. The chain links TRBV14 to TRBJ2-1; 14 bases are shared with TRBD2. Germline CDR1 is SGHDN and CDR2 is FVKESK. V dropped 2 bases and J dropped 10; count of bases not matched to a gene: 16. The CDR3 sequence is 19 residues long. The CDR3 nucleotides are TGTGCCAGCAGCCAAAAGAGCCCACGGACTAGCGGGGGGCTAATAGAGCAGTTCTTC. This gives the protein CASSQKSPRTSGGLIEQFF.

J is TRBJ1-2 and V is TRBV5-1; D is ambiguous. This CDR3 spans 12 amino acids. The ends were cut back, 0 bases at V and 7 bases at J, with 7 bases in the middle. The V gene's germline CDR1 is SGHRS and CDR2 YFSETQ. This CDR3 is CASSLGRLGYTF. CDR3 sequence (DNA): TGCGCCAGCAGCTTGGGCCGACTTGGCTACACCTTC.

This chain links TRBV16 with TRBJ2-7, with 7 bases fitting TRBD1. With V trimmed by 4 bases and J by 10 bases, 10 bases remained unmatched. This CDR3 has 13 amino acids. Germline loops: CDR1 KGHSY, CDR2 FQNENV. CDR3: CASSPGTGVEQYF. CDR3 in DNA: TGTGCCAGCAGCCCCGGAACAGGGGTCGAACAGTACTTC. Looking up the rest from reference TRBV16 and TRBJ2-7 gives the full variable domain: GEEVAQTPKHLVRGEGQKAKLYCAPIKGHSYVFWYQQVLKNEFKFLISFQNENVFDETGMPKERFSAKCLPNSPCSLEIQATKLEDSAVYFCASSPGTGVEQYFGPGTRLTVT.

The chain uses TRBV28 and TRBJ2-1; a weak D match, TRBD2 (5 bases). The V and J ends lost 2 bases and 9 bases respectively, with 11 bases between them. From germline, CDR1 is MDHEN and CDR2 SYDVKM. This CDR3 has 13 amino acids. The CDR3 spells CASSLREGGEQFF. CDR3 nucleotide sequence: TGTGCCAGCAGTTTACGGGAAGGCGGTGAGCAGTTCTTC.

CDR3 DNA sequence: TGTGCCAGCTCAAGGACAGGGACCATGACCCATACGCAGTATTTT. Residues: CASSRTGTMTHTQYF. The chain employs TRBV6-5 and TRBJ2-3, with 8 bases that match TRBD1. CDR3 length: 15 residues. CDR1 is MNHEY and CDR2 is SVGAGI in the germline V gene. V dropped 8 bases and J dropped 7; count of bases not matched to a gene: 14.

The chain employs TRBV12-5 and TRBJ2-5, with D hard to call. The V end was cut by 6 bases, the J end by 6 bases, with 14 bases between. Germline loops: CDR1 LGHNT, CDR2 FRNRAP. This CDR3 has 13 residues. Written as DNA, the CDR3 is TGTGCTAGTGGCACGGACCCCGTCAAGACCCAGTACTTC. This gives the protein CASGTDPVKTQYF.

V is TRBV6-5 and J is TRBJ1-2; D is uncertain. The CDR3 is 14 residues long. Germline CDR1 reads MNHEY; CDR2 reads SVGAGI. V dropped 2 bases and J dropped 2 bases, with 9 bases sitting between them. CDR3 region: CASSYGLANYGYTF. CDR3 sequence (DNA): TGTGCCAGCAGTTACGGGTTGGCGAACTATGGCTACACCTTC.

This chain uses TRBV2 with TRBJ1-5; D is possibly TRBD1 (6 bases). V lost 7 bases and J lost 5, with 15 bases in between. Per the germline V gene, CDR1 is SNHLY and CDR2 is FYNNEI. The CDR3 consists of 14 residues. The CDR3 region has the DNA TGTGCCAGCATGATCGGGGGCGCTTATCAGCCCCAGCATTTT. Translating gives CASMIGGAYQPQHF.

V gene TRBV11-2 combines with J gene TRBJ2-7, with 8 bases matching TRBD2. The CDR3 covers 16 residues. The junction had 9 bases not matched to a gene; V was cut back by 4 bases and J by 1 base. Germline loops: CDR1 SGHAT, CDR2 FQNNGV. CDR3 residues: CASSSRASGFSYEQYF. The CDR3 DNA is TGTGCCAGCAGCTCCCGGGCTAGCGGGTTTTCCTACGAGCAGTACTTC. Full variable domain (missing parts from reference TRBV11-2 and TRBJ2-7): EAGVAQSPRYKIIEKRQSVAFWCNPISGHATLYWYQQILGQGPKLLIQFQNNGVVDDSQLPKDRFSAERLKGVDSTLKIQPAKLEDSAVYLCASSSRASGFSYEQYFGPGTRLTVT.